Below are 21 T cell receptor beta chains sequenced from a single sample in a study of shared T cell receptors in the human thymus. Libraries were prepared by immunoSEQ multiplex PCR; TCRdb keeps only in-frame clonotypes and omits some of them. The sample has hundreds of thousands of clones; 75% to 80% are singletons. The same sample was also studied in work on human thymus T cells.

The sequenced material came from thymocytes. All receptors derive from a boy younger than two with a congenital heart defect.

This chain connects TRBV5-4 to TRBJ2-7; tentatively, D is TRBD1 (6 bases). The CDR3 runs to 13 residues. CDR1 and CDR2 from the germline V gene are SGHNT and YYREEE (reference sequence). The V and J ends lost 3 bases and 3 bases respectively, with 10 bases between them. The CDR3, as DNA: TGTGCCAGCAGCTCAGGACAGCTCTACGAGCAGTACTTC. Translating it yields CASSSGQLYEQYF.

In this sample, this clone turned up a few times. The genes are TRBV7-3 and TRBJ2-7, with 8 bases aligning to TRBD2. CDR1 and CDR2 from the germline V gene are SGHTA and FQGTGA. The trim removed 5 bases at V and 9 bases at J, leaving 15 bases unmatched. The CDR3 extends over 15 amino acids. The CDR3 loop reads CASSPPTSGEHGQYF. In nucleotides, the CDR3 is TGTGCCAGCAGCCCTCCCACTAGCGGAGAGCACGGGCAGTACTTC.

This clone is a singleton in its sample. The CDR3 loop is CTSSHDTANTEAFF. CDR3 nucleotides: TGCACCAGCAGCCATGACACCGCGAACACTGAAGCTTTCTTT. J is TRBJ1-1 and V is TRBV1; the table gives TRBD1 as D, unverified against the DNA. TRBV1 is assigned pseudogene status. This CDR3 comprises 14 residues.

This clone was detected only once. The chain links TRBV29-1 to TRBJ2-1, with 8 bases aligning to TRBD2. Germline assignment: CDR1 SQVTM and CDR2 ANQGSEA. The CDR3 totals 15 residues. V shed 4 bases, J shed 0 bases, and the junction held 5 bases outside the gene matches. The CDR3 spells CSVVTGGSSYNEQFF. The CDR3 DNA follows: TGCAGCGTTGTAACGGGAGGGAGCTCCTACAATGAGCAGTTCTTC.

This chain joins TRBV18 and TRBJ2-2, with TRBD2 matching over 16 bases. V shed 3 bases, J shed 5 bases, and the junction held 9 bases outside the gene matches. Germline V CDR1 and CDR2: KGHSH, LQKENI. The CDR3 covers 19 residues. The DNA for the CDR3 is TGTGCCAGCTCACCTGGGACTAGCGGGAGGGAGAGGAAGACCGGGGAGCTGTTTTTT. Amino acid sequence: CASSPGTSGRERKTGELFF.

V and J are TRBV4-3 and TRBJ2-3, with TRBD2 identical over 8 bases. Trimming at V came to 3 bases and at J to 1 base, leaving 9 bases not matched to a gene. The germline CDR1 and CDR2 sequences are LGHNA and YSLEER. This CDR3 is built from 17 residues. The CDR3 protein is CASSQRLATFGTDTQYF. As DNA, the CDR3 is TGCGCCAGCAGCCAGCGACTAGCGACCTTTGGCACAGATACGCAGTATTTT.

This clone was recorded only once. The V and J genes are TRBV7-9 and TRBJ2-1, with TRBD2 identical over 8 bases. CDR1 SEHNR and CDR2 FQNEAQ come from the germline V gene (reference sequence). Trimming took 7 bases from V and 2 from J; bases not matched to a gene: 4. This CDR3 comprises 14 residues. CDR3 loop: CASIEAGAYNEQFF. The CDR3 DNA is TGTGCCAGCATCGAAGCGGGAGCCTACAATGAGCAGTTCTTC.

The chain recombines TRBV10-1 with TRBJ2-1; perhaps TRBD2 as D (5 bases). Germline-derived CDR1 and CDR2 are WNHNN and SYGVQD (reference sequence). Trimming pared 4 bases from V and 2 bases from J, leaving 9 bases between. This CDR3 region has 14 residues. The CDR3 DNA reads as TGCGCCAGCAGTGGCCCGGGGACCTACAATGAGCAGTTCTTC. This gives the protein CASSGPGTYNEQFF.

The genes are TRBV6-5 and TRBJ2-1; D possibly corresponds to TRBD2 (6 bases). The length of the CDR3 is 12 residues. V was clipped by 6 bases and J by 4 bases, with 7 bases between them. The V gene's germline CDR1 is MNHEY and CDR2 SVGAGI. The CDR3 DNA reads TGTGCCAGCAGCGGGGGTTACAATGAGCAGTTCTTC. Protein sequence: CASSGGYNEQFF.

V and J are TRBV27 and TRBJ2-5; 8 nucleotides line up with TRBD1. This CDR3 is built from 15 residues. Losses at the gene ends were 5 bases for V and 2 bases for J; bases not matched to a gene: 7. Germline CDR1 reads MNHEY; CDR2 reads SMNVEV (reference sequence). The CDR3 region has the DNA TGTGCCAGCAGTCCGGGACAGGAAATACAAGAGACCCAGTACTTC. This sequence encodes CASSPGQEIQETQYF.

In this sample, this clone turned up once. The J gene is TRBJ1-5, the V gene TRBV6-5, with 8 bases that match TRBD1. With 4 bases clipped from V and 6 bases from J, the junction kept 5 bases outside the gene matches. This CDR3 is 14 amino acids long. Germline V gene sequence: CDR1 MNHEY, CDR2 SVGAGI. The CDR3 coding sequence is TGTGCCAGCAGTTTGGCAGGGGGCGTTCAGCCCCAGCATTTT. It codes for CASSLAGGVQPQHF.

V and J are TRBV7-8 and TRBJ2-7, with TRBD2 matching 10 bases. This CDR3 region has 15 residues. V lost 4 bases and J lost 0; bases outside the gene matches: 3. Germline V CDR1 and CDR2: SGHVS, FQNEAQ. The CDR3 coding sequence is TGTGCCAGCAGCTGGACTAGCGGCCGCTCCTACGAGCAGTACTTC. It translates to CASSWTSGRSYEQYF.

The chain recombines TRBV9 with TRBJ2-5; 13 bases are a match to TRBD2. Germline lookup yields CDR1 SGDLS and CDR2 YYNGEE. The CDR3 runs to 16 residues. Germline trimming cut 4 bases from V and 2 bases from J; bases unmatched to any gene: 5. CDR3 sequence (DNA): TGTGCCAGCAGCCCCCAGGGACTAGCGGGACAAGAGACCCAGTACTTC. Its translation is CASSPQGLAGQETQYF.

CDR3 sequence (DNA): TGCGCCAGCAGTGAAAATCGGACTAGCGGGATTAGGGAGACCCAGTACTTC. Encoded protein: CASSENRTSGIRETQYF. The J gene is TRBJ2-5, the V gene TRBV10-1, with 12 nucleotides matching TRBD2. J was trimmed by 5 bases and V by 3 bases; bases with no gene match: 10. This CDR3 spans 17 amino acids. Germline V lookup: CDR1 WNHNN, CDR2 SYGVQD (reference sequence).

This clone was recorded only once. The gene calls are TRBV28 and TRBJ2-1, with TRBD2 matching over 14 bases. The junction had 15 bases not matched to a gene; V was cut back by 2 bases and J by 6 bases. There are 20 residues in the CDR3. Germline V gene sequence: CDR1 MDHEN, CDR2 SYDVKM. Written as DNA, the CDR3 is TGTGCCAGCAGTTTAAAGGCGGGACTAGCGGGAGTCGCCGTGAGCAATGAGCAGTTCTTC. Translating gives CASSLKAGLAGVAVSNEQFF.

The chain recombines TRBV2 with TRBJ1-4, with D possibly being TRBD1 (6 bases). The germline V gene encodes CDR1 SNHLY and CDR2 FYNNEI. Trimming cost V 2 bases and J 0 bases, with 13 bases left between them. The CDR3 loop spans 17 amino acids. CDR3 bases: TGTGCCAGCAGTGAAAGGGGACACCAGGCAACTAATGAAAAACTGTTTTTT. Translating gives CASSERGHQATNEKLFF.

This chain connects TRBV29-1 to TRBJ1-1; D gene uncertain. From germline, CDR1 is SQVTM and CDR2 ANQGSEA. Deletions cut 0 bases from V and 8 bases from J, with 13 bases between. CDR3 length: 13 residues. The CDR3 DNA reads as TGCAGCGTTGAAGATCTGCGAGGCCCCGAAGCTTTCTTT. It is translated as CSVEDLRGPEAFF.

V gene TRBV7-9 combines with J gene TRBJ1-4; a weak D match, TRBD1 (5 bases). The CDR3 contains 17 residues. V shed 1 base and J shed 4 bases, with 16 bases lying between them. CDR1 SEHNR and CDR2 FQNEAQ come from the germline V gene (reference sequence). The CDR3 DNA is TGTGCCAGCAGCTTAGAGGTAGGGGCGGCGAATAATGAAAAACTGTTTTTT. It codes for CASSLEVGAANNEKLFF. Drawing the rest from reference TRBV7-9 and TRBJ1-4, the complete variable domain is DTGVSQNPRHKITKRGQNVTFRCDPISEHNRLYWYRQTLGQGPEFLTYFQNEAQLEKSRLLSDRFSAERPKGSFSTLEIQRTEQGDSAMYLCASSLEVGAANNEKLFFGSGTQLSVL.

V gene TRBV28 combines with J gene TRBJ2-7, with TRBD1 matching over 10 bases. The CDR3 spans 15 residues. CDR1 MDHEN and CDR2 SYDVKM come from the germline V gene. J was trimmed by 4 bases and V by 2 bases; bases with no gene match: 5. The CDR3 reads CASSLEGQGTYEQYF. The CDR3 DNA follows: TGTGCCAGCAGTTTAGAGGGACAGGGGACATACGAGCAGTACTTC. Supplemented by reference TRBV28 and TRBJ2-7, the full variable domain reads DVKVTQSSRYLVKRTGEKVFLECVQDMDHENMFWYRQDPGLGLRLIYFSYDVKMKEKGDIPEGYSVSREKKERFSLILESASTNQTSMYLCASSLEGQGTYEQYFGPGTRLTVT.

The chain uses TRBV12-5 and TRBJ2-7; 7 bases fit TRBD1. Germline CDR1 and CDR2: LGHNT and FRNRAP. The CDR3 length is 15 residues. Trimming took 1 base from V and 7 from J; bases not matched to a gene: 10. CDR3 in amino acids: CASGLAGTVLGEQYF. The CDR3 nucleotides are TGTGCTAGTGGTTTGGCGGGGACAGTGCTGGGGGAGCAGTACTTC.

V and J are TRBV15 and TRBJ2-7, with TRBD2 identical over 14 bases. This CDR3 comprises 19 residues. The junction had 13 bases not matched to a gene; V was cut back by 1 base and J by 5 bases. The germline gives CDR1 LNHNV, CDR2 YYDKDF (reference sequence). The CDR3 nucleotides are TGTGCCACCAGCAGAGGACCCTCCGGGACTAGCGGGAGTAACCACGAGCAGTACTTC. This sequence encodes CATSRGPSGTSGSNHEQYF.